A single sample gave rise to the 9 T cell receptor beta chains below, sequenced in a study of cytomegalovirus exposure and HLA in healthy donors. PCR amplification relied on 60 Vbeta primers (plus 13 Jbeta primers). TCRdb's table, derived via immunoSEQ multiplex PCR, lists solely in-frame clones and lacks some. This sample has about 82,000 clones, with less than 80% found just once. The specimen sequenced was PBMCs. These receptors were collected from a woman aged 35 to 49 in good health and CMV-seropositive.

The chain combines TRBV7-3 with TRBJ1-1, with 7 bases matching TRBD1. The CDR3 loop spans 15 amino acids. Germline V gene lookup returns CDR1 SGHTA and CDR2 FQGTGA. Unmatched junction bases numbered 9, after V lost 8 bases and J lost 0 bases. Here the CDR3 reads CASRQGGRLNTEAFF. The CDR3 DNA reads TGTGCCAGCCGACAGGGCGGGAGGTTGAACACTGAAGCTTTCTTT.

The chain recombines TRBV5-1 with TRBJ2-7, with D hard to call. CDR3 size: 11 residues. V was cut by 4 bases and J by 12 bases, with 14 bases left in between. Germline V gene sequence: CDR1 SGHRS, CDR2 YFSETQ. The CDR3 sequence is CASSKDIFLYF. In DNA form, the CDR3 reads TGCGCCAGCAGCAAAGACATATTCCTGTACTTC.

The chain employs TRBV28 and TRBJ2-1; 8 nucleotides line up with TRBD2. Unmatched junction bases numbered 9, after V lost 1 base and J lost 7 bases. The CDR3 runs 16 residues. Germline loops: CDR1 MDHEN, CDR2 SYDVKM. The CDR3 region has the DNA TGTGCCAGCAGTTTATTTACCGGGAGGGCCGGAAATGAGCAGTTCTTC. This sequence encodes CASSLFTGRAGNEQFF.

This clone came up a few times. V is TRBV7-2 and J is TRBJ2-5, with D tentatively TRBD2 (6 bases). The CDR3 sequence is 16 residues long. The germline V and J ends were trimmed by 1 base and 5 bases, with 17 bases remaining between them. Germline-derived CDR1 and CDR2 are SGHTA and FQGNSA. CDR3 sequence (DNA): TGTGCCAGCAGCTTAGGTGGGACTGGACGTAGGGAGACCCAGTACTTC. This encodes CASSLGGTGRRETQYF.

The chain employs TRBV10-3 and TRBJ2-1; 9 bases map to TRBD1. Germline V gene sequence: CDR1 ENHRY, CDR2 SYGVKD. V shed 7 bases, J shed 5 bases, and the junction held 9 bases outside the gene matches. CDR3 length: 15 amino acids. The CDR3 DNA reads TGTGCCATCACCCCGGGACAGGGCATTAACAATGAGCAGTTCTTC. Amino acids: CAITPGQGINNEQFF.

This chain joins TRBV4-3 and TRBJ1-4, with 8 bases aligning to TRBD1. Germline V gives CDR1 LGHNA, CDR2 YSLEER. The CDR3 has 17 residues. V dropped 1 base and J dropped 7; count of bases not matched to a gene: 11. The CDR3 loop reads CASSQGSGQGQGEKLFF. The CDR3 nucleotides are TGCGCCAGCAGCCAAGGCTCAGGACAGGGACAAGGTGAAAAACTGTTTTTT.

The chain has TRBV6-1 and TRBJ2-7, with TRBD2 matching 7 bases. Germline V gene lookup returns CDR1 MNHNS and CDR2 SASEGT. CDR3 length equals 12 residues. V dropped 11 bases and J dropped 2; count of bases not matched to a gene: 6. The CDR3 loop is CAGESGAYEQYF. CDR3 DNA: TGTGCCGGGGAAAGCGGGGCCTACGAGCAGTACTTC.

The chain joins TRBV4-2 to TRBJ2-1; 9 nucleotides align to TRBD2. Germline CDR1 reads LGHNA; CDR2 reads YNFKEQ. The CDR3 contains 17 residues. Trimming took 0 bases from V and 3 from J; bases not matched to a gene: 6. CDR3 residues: CASSQDAQAGGYNEQFF. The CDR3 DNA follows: TGTGCCAGCAGCCAAGACGCGCAAGCGGGAGGCTACAATGAGCAGTTCTTC.

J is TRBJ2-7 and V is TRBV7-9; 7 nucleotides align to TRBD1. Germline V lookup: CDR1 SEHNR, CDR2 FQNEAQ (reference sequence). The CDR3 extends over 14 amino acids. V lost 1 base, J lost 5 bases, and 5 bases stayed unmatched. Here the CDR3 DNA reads TGTGCCAGCAGCTTAGTCGACAGGGTCGACGAGCAGTACTTC. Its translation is CASSLVDRVDEQYF.